This T cell receptor beta chain was recovered during a study of spatial heterogeneity in lung cancer. Study-wide context: On average, each unique TCR and UMI combination appeared more than ten times in raw reads.

Study-wide findings and caveats: Resection saw ubiquitous expanded tumor TCRs appear in blood more than follow-up did.

Time point noted: sample taken at primary tumor resection. Unsorted samples of tumor, nontumor lung or frozen PBMC had their whole RNA sequenced. The donor population consisted of some 70 patients with untreated, early-stage non-small cell lung cancer. This clonotype was observed many times. Its target is not known. A single record per CDR3 protein comes from TCRdb applying MiXCR to the 5' RACE reads. The sample includes tens of thousands of distinct CDR3 sequences, roughly 6.5% of them seen just once. The sequence was obtained from a female donor with early-stage non-small cell lung cancer. The material sequenced was PBMCs, taken at surgery.

The CDR3 DNA reads as TGCAGTGCTAGAGATGTGGAGAATCAGCCCCAGCATTTT. Amino acids: CSARDVENQPQHF. The gene calls are TRBV20-1 and TRBJ1-5; D is unresolved. Trimming pared 0 bases from V and 4 bases from J, leaving 7 bases between. This CDR3 has 13 amino acids. Germline V lookup: CDR1 DFQATT, CDR2 SNEGSKA (reference sequence).